This T cell receptor beta chain was identified in a study of radiotherapy plus CTLA-4 blockade in lung cancer (dated by TCRdb to 2016 to 2018). Background for the entire study: Objective responses occurred in 18% of enrolled patients, and around 29% achieved disease control.

Libraries were made using the immunoSEQ multiplex PCR assay. TCRdb stores this immuneACCESS table with in-frame sequences only. Part of the clones is absent; in the studies checked, under half of the shortfall reflects unresolved V genes, and no reason is known for the rest. This sample holds over 40,000 clones; 75% to 85% were observed only once. In total, the top ten clones hold 2.5% to 3.5% of the sample. The study tested focal radiation therapy combined with CTLA-4 blockade (ipilimumab) in patients with chemo-refractory metastatic non-small-cell lung cancer. Sequences SGHAT (CDR1) and FQNNGV (CDR2) are obtained from the germline V gene. The CDR3 covers 14 residues, taking in both the cysteine and the phenylalanine. CDR3 DNA is the only sequence kept; it has 42 bases, read in frame from the first base. Trimming removed 0 bases from V and 4 bases from J, leaving 9 bases between the germline ends.

Details on this clone: Its specific antigen is unknown. Per-nucleotide qualities are absent, and no much larger clonotype sits a single base away.

The paper's findings and limits, for the study overall: After treatment with radiotherapy and ipilimumab, TCR clones that came from tumors expanded in the peripheral blood. Increased serum interferon-beta after radiation, together with early dynamic changes in blood T cell clones, were reported to be the strongest predictors of response.

The source material was peripheral blood, sampled from a patient treated with radiotherapy plus ipilimumab. This sequence originates from a human donor with non-small cell lung cancer who had stable disease on radiotherapy plus ipilimumab. The rearranged segments are TRBV11-2 and TRBJ1-1; the D gene cannot be resolved reliably. CDR3 region: CASSLERWSTEAFF. The nucleotides read TGTGCCAGCAGCTTAGAGAGATGGAGCACTGAAGCTTTCTTT.